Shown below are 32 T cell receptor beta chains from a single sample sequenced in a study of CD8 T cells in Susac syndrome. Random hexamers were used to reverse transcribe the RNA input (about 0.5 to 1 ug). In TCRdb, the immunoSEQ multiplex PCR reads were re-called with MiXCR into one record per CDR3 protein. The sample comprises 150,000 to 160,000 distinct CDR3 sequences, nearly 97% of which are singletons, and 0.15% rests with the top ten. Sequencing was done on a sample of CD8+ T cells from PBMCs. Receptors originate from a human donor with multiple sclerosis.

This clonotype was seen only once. Here the CDR3 reads CASSPRGLLSQPQHF. CDR3 in DNA: TGCGCCAGCAGCCCCAGGGGGCTATTAAGTCAGCCCCAGCATTTT. The V and J genes are TRBV23-1 and TRBJ1-5; 8 nucleotides line up with TRBD1. TRBV23-1 has ORF status, its function being uncertain. V gave up 6 bases and J gave up 6 bases; unmatched junction bases: 10. This CDR3 contains 15 residues.

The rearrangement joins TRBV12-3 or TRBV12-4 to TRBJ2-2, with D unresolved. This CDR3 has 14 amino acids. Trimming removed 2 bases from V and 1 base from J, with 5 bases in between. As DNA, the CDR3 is TGTGCCAGCAGTTTACCCCAGAACACCGGGGAGCTGTTTTTT. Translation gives CASSLPQNTGELFF.

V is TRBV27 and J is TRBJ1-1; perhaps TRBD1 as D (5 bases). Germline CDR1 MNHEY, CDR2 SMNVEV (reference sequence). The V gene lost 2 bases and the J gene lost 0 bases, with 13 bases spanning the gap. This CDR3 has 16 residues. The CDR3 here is CASSLRGGNLNTEAFF. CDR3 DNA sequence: TGTGCCAGCAGTTTAAGGGGAGGGAACTTGAACACTGAAGCTTTCTTT.

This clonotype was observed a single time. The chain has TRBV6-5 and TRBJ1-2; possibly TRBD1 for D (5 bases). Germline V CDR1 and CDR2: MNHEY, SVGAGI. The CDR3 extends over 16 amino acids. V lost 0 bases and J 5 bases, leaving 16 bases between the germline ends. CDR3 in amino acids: CASSYSPIGAWYGYTF. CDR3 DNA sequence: TGTGCCAGCAGTTACTCGCCGATCGGGGCTTGGTATGGCTACACCTTC.

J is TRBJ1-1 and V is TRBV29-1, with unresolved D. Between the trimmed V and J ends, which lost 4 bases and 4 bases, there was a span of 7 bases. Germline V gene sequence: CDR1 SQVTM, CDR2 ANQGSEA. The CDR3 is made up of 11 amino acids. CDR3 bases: TGCAGCGTTGCGGGCAGCACTGAAGCTTTCTTT. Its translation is CSVAGSTEAFF.

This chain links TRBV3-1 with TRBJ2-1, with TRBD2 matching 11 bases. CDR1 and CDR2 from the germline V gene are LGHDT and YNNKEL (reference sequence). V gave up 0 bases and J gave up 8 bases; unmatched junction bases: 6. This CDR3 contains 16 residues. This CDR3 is CASSQDPLAGGDEQFF. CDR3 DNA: TGTGCCAGCAGCCAAGATCCCCTAGCGGGGGGCGATGAGCAGTTCTTC.

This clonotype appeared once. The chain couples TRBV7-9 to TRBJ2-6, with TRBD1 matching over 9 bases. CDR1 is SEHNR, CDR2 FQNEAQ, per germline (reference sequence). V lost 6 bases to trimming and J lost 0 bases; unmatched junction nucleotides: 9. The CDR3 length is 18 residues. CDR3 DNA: TGTGCCAGCAGACCATCCGGGACAGGGATCTCTGGGGCCAACGTCCTGACTTTC. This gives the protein CASRPSGTGISGANVLTF.

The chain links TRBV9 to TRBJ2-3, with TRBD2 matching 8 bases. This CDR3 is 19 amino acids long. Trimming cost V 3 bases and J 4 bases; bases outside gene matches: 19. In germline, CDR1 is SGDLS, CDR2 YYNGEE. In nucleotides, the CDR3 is TGTGCCAGCAGCGATCTGAATGGCGGGGGGCGCCGAACCTCAGATACGCAGTATTTT. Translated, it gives CASSDLNGGGRRTSDTQYF.

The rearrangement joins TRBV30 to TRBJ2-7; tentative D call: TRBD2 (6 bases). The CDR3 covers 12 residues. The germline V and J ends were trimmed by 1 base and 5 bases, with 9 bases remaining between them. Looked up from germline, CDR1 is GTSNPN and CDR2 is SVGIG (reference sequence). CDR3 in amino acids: CAWSGGVDEQYF. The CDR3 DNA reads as TGTGCCTGGAGTGGCGGGGTGGACGAGCAGTACTTC.

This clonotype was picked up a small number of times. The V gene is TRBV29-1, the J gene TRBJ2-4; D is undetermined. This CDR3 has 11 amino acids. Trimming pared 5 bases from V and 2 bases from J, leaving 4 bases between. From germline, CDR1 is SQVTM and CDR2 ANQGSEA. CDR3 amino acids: CSVRSKNIQYF. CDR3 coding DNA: TGCAGCGTTCGGTCCAAAAACATTCAGTACTTC.

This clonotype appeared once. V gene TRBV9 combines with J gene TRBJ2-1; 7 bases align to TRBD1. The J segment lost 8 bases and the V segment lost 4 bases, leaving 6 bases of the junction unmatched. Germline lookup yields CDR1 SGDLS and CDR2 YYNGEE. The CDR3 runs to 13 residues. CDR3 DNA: TGTGCCAGCAGCCTTACAGGGGACGATGAGCAGTTCTTC. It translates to CASSLTGDDEQFF.

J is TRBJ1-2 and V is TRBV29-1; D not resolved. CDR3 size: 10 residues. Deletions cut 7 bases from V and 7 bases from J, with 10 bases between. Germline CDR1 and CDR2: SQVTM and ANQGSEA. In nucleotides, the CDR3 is TGCAGCGATTCGTCAGGTGGCTACACCTTC. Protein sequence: CSDSSGGYTF.

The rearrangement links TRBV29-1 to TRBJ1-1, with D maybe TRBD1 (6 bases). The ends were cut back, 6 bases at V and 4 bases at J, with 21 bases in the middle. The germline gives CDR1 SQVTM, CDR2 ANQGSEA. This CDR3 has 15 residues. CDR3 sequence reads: CSVPTGQGRGTEAFF. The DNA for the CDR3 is TGCAGCGTCCCCACCGGGCAGGGGCGAGGCACTGAAGCTTTCTTT. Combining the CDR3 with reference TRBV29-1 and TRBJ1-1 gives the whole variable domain SAVISQKPSRDICQRGTSLTIQCQVDSQVTMMFWYRQQPGQSLTLIATANQGSEATYESGFVIDKFPISRPNLTFSTLTVSNMSPEDSSIYLCSVPTGQGRGTEAFFGQGTRLTVV.

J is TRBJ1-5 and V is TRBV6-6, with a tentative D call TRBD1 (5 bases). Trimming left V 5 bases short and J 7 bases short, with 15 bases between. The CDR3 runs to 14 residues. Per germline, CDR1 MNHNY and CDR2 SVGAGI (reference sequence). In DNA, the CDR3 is TGTGCCAGCAGTGGGGGGTGGGGAGAACAGCCCCAGCATTTT. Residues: CASSGGWGEQPQHF.

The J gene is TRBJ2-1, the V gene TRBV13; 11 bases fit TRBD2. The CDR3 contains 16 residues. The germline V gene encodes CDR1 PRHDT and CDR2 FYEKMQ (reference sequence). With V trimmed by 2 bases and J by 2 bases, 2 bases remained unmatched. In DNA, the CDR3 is TGTGCCAGCAGCTTAATTAGCGGGGGGGCCTACAATGAGCAGTTCTTC. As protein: CASSLISGGAYNEQFF.

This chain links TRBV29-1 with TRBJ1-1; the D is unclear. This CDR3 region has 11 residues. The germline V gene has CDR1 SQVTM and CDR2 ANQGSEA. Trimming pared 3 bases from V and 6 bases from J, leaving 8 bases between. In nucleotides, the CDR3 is TGCAGCGTTGATGTACAGCCTGAAGCTTTCTTT. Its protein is CSVDVQPEAFF.

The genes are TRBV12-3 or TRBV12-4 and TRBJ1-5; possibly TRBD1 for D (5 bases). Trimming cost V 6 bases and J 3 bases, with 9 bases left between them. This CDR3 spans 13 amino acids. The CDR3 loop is CASRDSPNQPQHF. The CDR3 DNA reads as TGTGCCAGCAGAGACAGCCCCAATCAGCCCCAGCATTTT.

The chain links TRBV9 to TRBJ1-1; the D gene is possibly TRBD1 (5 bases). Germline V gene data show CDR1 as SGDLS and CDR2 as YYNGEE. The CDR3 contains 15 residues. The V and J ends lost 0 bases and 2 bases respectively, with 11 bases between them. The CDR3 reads CASSVGGSPNTEAFF. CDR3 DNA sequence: TGTGCCAGCAGCGTAGGGGGGTCCCCAAACACTGAAGCTTTCTTT.

In DNA, the CDR3 is TGTGCCAGCTGGCGGGGAAACACTGAAGCTTTCTTT. It encodes CASWRGNTEAFF. The chain employs TRBV7-9 and TRBJ1-1; D is uncertain. CDR3 size: 12 residues. In germline, CDR1 is SEHNR, CDR2 FQNEAQ (reference sequence). Trimming took off 8 bases at V and 2 bases at J, with 9 bases between the two ends.

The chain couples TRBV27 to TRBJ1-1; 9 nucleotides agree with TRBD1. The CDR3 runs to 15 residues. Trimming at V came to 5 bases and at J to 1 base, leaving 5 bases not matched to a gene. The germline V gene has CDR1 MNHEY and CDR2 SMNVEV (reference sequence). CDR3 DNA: TGTGCCAGCAGTACAACAGGGGGCAGGAACACTGAAGCTTTCTTT. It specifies CASSTTGGRNTEAFF.

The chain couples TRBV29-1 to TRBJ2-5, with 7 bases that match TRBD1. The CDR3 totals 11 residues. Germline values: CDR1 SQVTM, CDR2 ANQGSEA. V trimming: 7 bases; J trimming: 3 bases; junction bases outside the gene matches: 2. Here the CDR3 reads CSATGEETQYF. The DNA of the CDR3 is TGCAGCGCCACAGGGGAAGAGACCCAGTACTTC. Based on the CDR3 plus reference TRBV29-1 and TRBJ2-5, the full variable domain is SAVISQKPSRDICQRGTSLTIQCQVDSQVTMMFWYRQQPGQSLTLIATANQGSEATYESGFVIDKFPISRPNLTFSTLTVSNMSPEDSSIYLCSATGEETQYFGPGTRLLVL.

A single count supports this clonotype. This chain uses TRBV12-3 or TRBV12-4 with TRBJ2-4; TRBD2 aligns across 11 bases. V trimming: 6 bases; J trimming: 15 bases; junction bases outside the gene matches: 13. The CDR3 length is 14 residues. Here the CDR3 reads CASSQTSGGLPSYF. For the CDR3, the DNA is TGTGCCAGCAGCCAAACTAGCGGGGGCCTACCTTCGTACTTC.

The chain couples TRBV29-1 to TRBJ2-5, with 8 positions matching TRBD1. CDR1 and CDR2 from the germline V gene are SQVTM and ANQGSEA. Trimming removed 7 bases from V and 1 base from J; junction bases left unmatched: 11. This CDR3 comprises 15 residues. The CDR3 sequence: CSAQGVGGVQETQYF. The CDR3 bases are TGCAGCGCACAGGGGGTAGGAGGGGTCCAAGAGACCCAGTACTTC.

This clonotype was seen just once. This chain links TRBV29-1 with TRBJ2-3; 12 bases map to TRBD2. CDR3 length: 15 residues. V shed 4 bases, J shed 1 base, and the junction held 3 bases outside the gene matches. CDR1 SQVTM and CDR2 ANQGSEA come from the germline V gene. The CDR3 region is CSVGPSGGGTDTQYF. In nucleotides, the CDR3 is TGCAGCGTTGGGCCTAGCGGGGGGGGCACAGATACGCAGTATTTT.

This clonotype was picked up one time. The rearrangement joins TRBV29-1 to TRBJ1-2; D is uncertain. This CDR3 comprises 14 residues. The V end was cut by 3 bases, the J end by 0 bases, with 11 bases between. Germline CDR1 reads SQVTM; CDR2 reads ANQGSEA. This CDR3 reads CSVDGTPANYGYTF. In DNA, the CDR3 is TGCAGCGTTGACGGAACCCCTGCTAACTATGGCTACACCTTC.

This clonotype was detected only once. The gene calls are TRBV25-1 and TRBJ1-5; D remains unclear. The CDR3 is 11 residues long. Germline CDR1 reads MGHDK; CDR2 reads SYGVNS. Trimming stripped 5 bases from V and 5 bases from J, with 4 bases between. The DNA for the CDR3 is TGTGCCAGCAGTCTTTATCAGCCCCAGCATTTT. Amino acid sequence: CASSLYQPQHF.

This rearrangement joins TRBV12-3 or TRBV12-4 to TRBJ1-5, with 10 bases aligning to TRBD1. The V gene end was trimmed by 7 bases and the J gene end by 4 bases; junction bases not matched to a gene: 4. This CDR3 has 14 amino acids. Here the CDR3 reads CASIGTGVNQPQHF. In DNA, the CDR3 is TGTGCCAGCATCGGGACAGGGGTGAATCAGCCCCAGCATTTT.

The DNA of the CDR3 is TGTGCCAGCAGTGAAGGTCACCGCTACTACGAGCAGTACGTC. This sequence encodes CASSEGHRYYEQYV. The rearrangement uses TRBV2 and TRBJ2-7; D is unclear. The CDR3 is 14 amino acids. Per the germline V gene, CDR1 is SNHLY and CDR2 is FYNNEI. Between the trimmed V and J ends, which lost 1 base and 3 bases, there was a span of 10 bases.

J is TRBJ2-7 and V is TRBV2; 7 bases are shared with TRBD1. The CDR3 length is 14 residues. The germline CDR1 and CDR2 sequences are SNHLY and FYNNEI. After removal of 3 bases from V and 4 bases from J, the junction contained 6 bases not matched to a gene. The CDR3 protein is CASSDKGASYEQYF. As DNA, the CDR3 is TGTGCCAGCAGTGATAAGGGGGCGTCGTACGAGCAGTACTTC.

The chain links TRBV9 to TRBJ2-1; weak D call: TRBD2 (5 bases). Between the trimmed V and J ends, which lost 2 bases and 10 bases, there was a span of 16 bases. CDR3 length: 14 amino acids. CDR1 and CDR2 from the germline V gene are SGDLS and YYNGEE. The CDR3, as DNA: TGTGCCAGCAGCGTTTATGACGGGGAAAGAGAGCAGTTCTTC. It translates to CASSVYDGEREQFF.

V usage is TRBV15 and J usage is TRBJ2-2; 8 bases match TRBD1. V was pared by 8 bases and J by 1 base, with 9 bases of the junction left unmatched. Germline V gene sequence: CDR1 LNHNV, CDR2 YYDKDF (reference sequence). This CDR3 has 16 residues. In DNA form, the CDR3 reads TGTGCCACCCAAGAACAGGGGGTAGGGAACACCGGGGAGCTGTTTTTT. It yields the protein CATQEQGVGNTGELFF.

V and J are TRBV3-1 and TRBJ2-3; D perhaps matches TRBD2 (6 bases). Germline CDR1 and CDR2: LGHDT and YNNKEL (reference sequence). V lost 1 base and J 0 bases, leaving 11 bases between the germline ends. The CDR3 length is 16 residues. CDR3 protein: CASSQVAGPSTDTQYF. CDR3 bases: TGTGCCAGCAGCCAAGTCGCGGGGCCTAGCACAGATACGCAGTATTTT.